These T cell receptor beta chains were read from a single sample in a study of blood T cells in healthy people across ages. TCRdb redid the calling of the 5' RACE reads with MiXCR, one entry per CDR3 protein. The data contain hundreds of thousands of distinct CDR3 sequences, 45% to 70% of them singletons. Sequencing was performed on blood. The receptors shown here come from a man aged 35 to 55 in good health. Both conserved end residues are part of each CDR3. D genes are given only for firm matches. Some rows have no size entry. The others give once, few or many, or a class for an expanded clone.

v_gene	j_gene	d_gene	abundance	CDR3aa	CDR3nt
TRBV4-2	TRBJ2-3	TRBD2	-	CASSPTPTSGRTRGTDTQYF	TGTGCCAGCAGCCCCACCCCGACTAGCGGGAGGACAAGGGGGACAGATACGCAGTATTTT
TRBV5-1	TRBJ2-5	-	-	CASSWKGETQYF	TGCGCCAGCAGCTGGAAGGGGGAGACCCAGTACTTC
TRBV7-9	TRBJ2-5	-	-	CASSLTPGSYNEQYF	TGTGCCAGCAGCCTGACCCCTGGCTCCTACAATGAGCAGTACTTC
TRBV9	TRBJ2-3	-	-	CASSVVLDASTDTQYF	TGTGCCAGCAGCGTAGTTTTAGATGCTAGCACAGATACGCAGTATTTT
TRBV20-1	TRBJ2-5	-	once	CSAREDNEQYF	TGCAGTGCTAGGGAGGATAATGAGCAGTACTTC
TRBV12-3/TRBV12-4	TRBJ1-2	-	-	CASSLAGDSSYYGYTF	TGTGCCAGCAGTTTAGCGGGAGACAGCTCCTACTATGGCTACACCTTC
TRBV7-2	TRBJ2-5	TRBD2	-	CASSPRLAAGTQYF	TGTGCCAGCAGCCCCCGACTAGCGGCTGGGACCCAGTACTTC
TRBV25-1	TRBJ1-2	TRBD1	-	CASRAGTAHTF	TGTGCCAGCAGAGCCGGGACAGCCCACACCTTC
TRBV20-1	TRBJ2-3	TRBD2	few	CSARDFSGGAGDTQYF	TGCAGTGCTAGAGATTTTAGCGGGGGGGCCGGAGATACGCAGTATTTT
TRBV20-1	TRBJ2-7	-	-	CSARAAEPLSEQYF	TGCAGTGCTAGAGCCGCGGAGCCTCTAAGCGAGCAGTACTTC
TRBV20-1	TRBJ2-7	-	-	CSASMADYEQYF	TGCAGTGCTAGCATGGCAGACTACGAGCAGTACTTC
TRBV14	TRBJ2-5	-	few	CASRQEGGRNQETQYF	TGTGCCAGCAGACAAGAGGGGGGTCGAAACCAAGAGACCCAGTACTTC